The 20 T cell receptor beta chains in this list originate from one sample, sequenced in a study of blood T cells in healthy people across ages. Sample-barcoded 5' priming and a J-beta primer mix drove a second PCR of about 7 to 11 cycles. A single record per CDR3 protein comes from TCRdb applying MiXCR to the 5' RACE reads. The sample lists some 700,000 distinct CDR3 sequences, about a fifth occurring once. Sequencing was carried out using blood. The receptors were gathered from a man aged 65 to 79 in good health.

The chain uses TRBV20-1 and TRBJ1-4; TRBD1 matches 7 bases. The CDR3 loop spans 13 amino acids. Looked up from germline, CDR1 is DFQATT and CDR2 is SNEGSKA (reference sequence). The V and J ends lost 5 bases and 7 bases, in that order; junction bases with no gene match: 7. CDR3 sequence (DNA): TGCAGTGCTGGGAGGGGGCAGCGTGAAAAACTGTTTTTT. Translation gives CSAGRGQREKLFF.

This chain joins TRBV20-1 and TRBJ2-1; 7 bases line up with TRBD1. This CDR3 spans 15 amino acids. With V trimmed by 5 bases and J by 3 bases, 10 bases remained unmatched. Germline loops: CDR1 DFQATT, CDR2 SNEGSKA (reference sequence). In DNA, the CDR3 is TGCAGTGCTCTCAGGGGGTCCAGTTACTACAATGAGCAGTTCTTC. Translating it yields CSALRGSSYYNEQFF.

This clonotype has more than one count but fewer than ten. The chain has TRBV10-1 and TRBJ1-1; possible D gene TRBD1, 6 bases. Trimming left V 6 bases short and J 4 bases short, with 9 bases between. The length of the CDR3 is 12 residues. The germline gives CDR1 WNHNN, CDR2 SYGVQD (reference sequence). The CDR3 DNA follows: TGCGCCAGCAGGGACAGCGGCACTGAAGCTTTCTTT. It encodes CASRDSGTEAFF.

This clonotype appeared a few times. The V call is TRBV7-3, the J call TRBJ2-2; the match to TRBD2 covers 8 bases. The trim removed 2 bases at V and 2 bases at J, leaving 4 bases unmatched. CDR1 SGHTA and CDR2 FQGTGA come from the germline V gene. The CDR3 has 16 amino acids. The CDR3 here is CASSLQTSGNTGELFF. The DNA for the CDR3 is TGTGCCAGCAGCTTACAAACTAGCGGTAACACCGGGGAGCTGTTTTTT.

The chain is built from TRBV11-2 and TRBJ2-1; D is possibly TRBD1 or TRBD2 (5 bases each). With the DNA end fitting TRBJ2-7 better, the J assignment may be wrong. The CDR3 loop spans 15 amino acids. CDR1 is SGHAT and CDR2 is FQNNGV in the germline V gene. CDR3 DNA sequence: TGTGCCAGCAGCCTAGGGACGGATGCCTCCTACGAGCAGTACGTC. As protein: CASSLGTDASYEQYV.

This clonotype was recorded a few times. The chain has TRBV3-1 and TRBJ2-2, with 11 bases matching TRBD2. Per germline, CDR1 LGHDT and CDR2 YNNKEL (reference sequence). Trimming cost V 5 bases and J 6 bases; bases outside gene matches: 5. There are 15 residues in the CDR3. Here the CDR3 reads CASSTLAGGAGELFF. CDR3 in DNA: TGTGCCAGCAGCACTCTAGCGGGAGGCGCCGGGGAGCTGTTTTTT. Drawing the rest from reference TRBV3-1 and TRBJ2-2, the complete variable domain is DTAVSQTPKYLVTQMGNDKSIKCEQNLGHDTMYWYKQDSKKFLKIMFSYNNKELIINETVPNRFSPKSPDKAHLNLHINSLELGDSAVYFCASSTLAGGAGELFFGEGSRLTVL.

In this sample, this clonotype turned up many times. This chain links TRBV12-3 or TRBV12-4 with TRBJ1-1, with a possible D match to TRBD1 (5 bases). The germline V and J ends were trimmed by 3 bases and 1 base, with 9 bases remaining between them. The CDR3 contains 14 residues. This CDR3 reads CASSFAGRNTEAFF. In DNA form, the CDR3 reads TGTGCCAGCAGTTTTGCAGGGCGGAACACTGAAGCTTTCTTT.

The V gene is TRBV11-2, the J gene TRBJ1-1, with 7 bases lining up with TRBD1. The CDR3 spans 17 residues. The V and J ends lost 2 bases and 2 bases, in that order; junction bases with no gene match: 11. Germline V gene sequence: CDR1 SGHAT, CDR2 FQNNGV. The DNA for the CDR3 is TGTGCCAGCAGCTTACGCCGACGAGACAGGGTAAACACTGAAGCTTTCTTT. It codes for CASSLRRRDRVNTEAFF.

The gene calls are TRBV7-3 and TRBJ2-3; the match to TRBD2 covers 14 bases. The V gene end was trimmed by 5 bases and the J gene end by 5 bases; junction bases not matched to a gene: 6. CDR1 is SGHTA, CDR2 FQGTGA, per germline. CDR3 length: 16 amino acids. The CDR3 DNA reads as TGTGCCAGCAGCGTACAGGGACTAGCGGGAGAAGATACGCAGTATTTT. Translation: CASSVQGLAGEDTQYF.

This clonotype was seen a few times. The chain is built from TRBV7-2 and TRBJ1-2; tentative D call: TRBD1 (5 bases). This CDR3 has 13 amino acids. V was shortened by 5 bases and J by 4 bases, with 11 bases between the two germline ends. The germline gives CDR1 SGHTA, CDR2 FQGNSA. CDR3 bases: TGTGCCAGCAGCATAGACAGATCCTATGGCTACACCTTC. Residues: CASSIDRSYGYTF.

The chain has TRBV18 and TRBJ2-7, with D maybe TRBD1 (6 bases). The CDR3 totals 14 residues. Germline CDR1 KGHSH, CDR2 LQKENI. The DNA of the CDR3 is TGTGCCAGCTCACCCCAACAGGGTTCCTTCGAGCAGTACGTC. Its protein product is CASSPQQGSFEQYV.

The rearrangement links TRBV18 to TRBJ1-1, with D tentatively TRBD1 (6 bases). The germline gives CDR1 KGHSH, CDR2 LQKENI. Trimming shortened V by 3 bases and J by 8 bases, and 19 bases separated the two germline ends. The CDR3 extends over 15 amino acids. For the CDR3, the DNA is TGTGCCAGCTCACCCCCAGGAGGTAAGGGGACAGAAGCTTTCTTT. Its protein product is CASSPPGGKGTEAFF.

This clonotype was detected only a few times. V and J are TRBV7-9 and TRBJ1-5; the D gene is possibly TRBD1 (5 bases). Germline values: CDR1 SEHNR, CDR2 FQNEAQ (reference sequence). The V and J ends lost 7 bases and 0 bases respectively, with 13 bases between them. The CDR3 is made up of 15 amino acids. The CDR3 coding sequence is TGTGCCAGCACCCAGGAGGGGAATAGCAATCAGCCCCAGCATTTT. This translates into CASTQEGNSNQPQHF.

This clonotype was recorded a few times. The V call is TRBV7-6, the J call TRBJ1-1; D ambiguous. Trimming removed 3 bases at V and 5 bases at J, with 13 bases between. The CDR3 consists of 14 residues. Germline loops: CDR1 SGHVS, CDR2 FNYEAQ. CDR3 protein: CASSFNGGLTEAFF. The CDR3 DNA reads as TGTGCCAGCAGCTTCAACGGAGGTCTTACTGAAGCTTTCTTT.

The chain recombines TRBV5-1 with TRBJ2-4; 14 bases align to TRBD2. Germline V gives CDR1 SGHRS, CDR2 YFSETQ. The CDR3 extends over 15 amino acids. The junction had 9 bases not matched to a gene; V was cut back by 1 base and J by 15 bases. CDR3 residues: CASSLLGLAGEIRYF. The CDR3 DNA reads as TGCGCCAGCAGCTTGTTGGGACTAGCGGGAGAAATCCGGTACTTC.

This clonotype was counted between two and nine times. V and J are TRBV20-1 and TRBJ2-5; D is unclear. Germline V gives CDR1 DFQATT, CDR2 SNEGSKA (reference sequence). The CDR3 length is 10 residues. Trimming took 8 bases from V and 5 from J, leaving 9 bases between them. This CDR3 reads CSSSSETQYF. In nucleotides, the CDR3 is TGCAGTTCCTCCTCCGAGACCCAGTACTTC.

This clonotype was seen a handful of times. V usage is TRBV5-1 and J usage is TRBJ1-2, with D tentatively TRBD1 (6 bases). The CDR3 is 13 residues long. CDR1 and CDR2 (germline): SGHRS, YFSETQ. V lost 0 bases and J 7 bases, leaving 10 bases between the germline ends. CDR3 sequence (DNA): TGCGCCAGCAGCTTGGATCAGGGGAGTGGCTACACCTTC. Protein sequence: CASSLDQGSGYTF.

The J gene is TRBJ2-1, the V gene TRBV18, with 10 bases matching TRBD2. CDR1 KGHSH and CDR2 LQKENI come from the germline V gene. The J segment lost 4 bases and the V segment lost 3 bases, leaving 3 bases of the junction unmatched. The CDR3 has 15 amino acids. CDR3 coding DNA: TGTGCCAGCTCACCCCTAGCGGGGGATTACAATGAGCAGTTCTTC. Protein sequence: CASSPLAGDYNEQFF.

This clonotype has a count of ten or more. The DNA for the CDR3 is TGTGCCAGCAGCCAAGGGCAGAACTATGGCTACACCTTC. It yields the protein CASSQGQNYGYTF. V gene TRBV3-1 combines with J gene TRBJ1-2; D uncertain. V gave up 1 base and J gave up 2 bases, with 5 bases separating them. The germline CDR1 and CDR2 sequences are LGHDT and YNNKEL (reference sequence). CDR3 length: 13 residues.

This clonotype was picked up many times. This chain uses TRBV19 with TRBJ2-1, with D uncertain. The ends were cut back, 4 bases at V and 3 bases at J, with 7 bases in the middle. CDR3 length: 13 amino acids. CDR1 and CDR2 (germline): LNHDA, SQIVND (reference sequence). This CDR3 is CASSSSGYNEQFF. The DNA for the CDR3 is TGTGCCAGTAGTAGTTCAGGCTACAATGAGCAGTTCTTC.